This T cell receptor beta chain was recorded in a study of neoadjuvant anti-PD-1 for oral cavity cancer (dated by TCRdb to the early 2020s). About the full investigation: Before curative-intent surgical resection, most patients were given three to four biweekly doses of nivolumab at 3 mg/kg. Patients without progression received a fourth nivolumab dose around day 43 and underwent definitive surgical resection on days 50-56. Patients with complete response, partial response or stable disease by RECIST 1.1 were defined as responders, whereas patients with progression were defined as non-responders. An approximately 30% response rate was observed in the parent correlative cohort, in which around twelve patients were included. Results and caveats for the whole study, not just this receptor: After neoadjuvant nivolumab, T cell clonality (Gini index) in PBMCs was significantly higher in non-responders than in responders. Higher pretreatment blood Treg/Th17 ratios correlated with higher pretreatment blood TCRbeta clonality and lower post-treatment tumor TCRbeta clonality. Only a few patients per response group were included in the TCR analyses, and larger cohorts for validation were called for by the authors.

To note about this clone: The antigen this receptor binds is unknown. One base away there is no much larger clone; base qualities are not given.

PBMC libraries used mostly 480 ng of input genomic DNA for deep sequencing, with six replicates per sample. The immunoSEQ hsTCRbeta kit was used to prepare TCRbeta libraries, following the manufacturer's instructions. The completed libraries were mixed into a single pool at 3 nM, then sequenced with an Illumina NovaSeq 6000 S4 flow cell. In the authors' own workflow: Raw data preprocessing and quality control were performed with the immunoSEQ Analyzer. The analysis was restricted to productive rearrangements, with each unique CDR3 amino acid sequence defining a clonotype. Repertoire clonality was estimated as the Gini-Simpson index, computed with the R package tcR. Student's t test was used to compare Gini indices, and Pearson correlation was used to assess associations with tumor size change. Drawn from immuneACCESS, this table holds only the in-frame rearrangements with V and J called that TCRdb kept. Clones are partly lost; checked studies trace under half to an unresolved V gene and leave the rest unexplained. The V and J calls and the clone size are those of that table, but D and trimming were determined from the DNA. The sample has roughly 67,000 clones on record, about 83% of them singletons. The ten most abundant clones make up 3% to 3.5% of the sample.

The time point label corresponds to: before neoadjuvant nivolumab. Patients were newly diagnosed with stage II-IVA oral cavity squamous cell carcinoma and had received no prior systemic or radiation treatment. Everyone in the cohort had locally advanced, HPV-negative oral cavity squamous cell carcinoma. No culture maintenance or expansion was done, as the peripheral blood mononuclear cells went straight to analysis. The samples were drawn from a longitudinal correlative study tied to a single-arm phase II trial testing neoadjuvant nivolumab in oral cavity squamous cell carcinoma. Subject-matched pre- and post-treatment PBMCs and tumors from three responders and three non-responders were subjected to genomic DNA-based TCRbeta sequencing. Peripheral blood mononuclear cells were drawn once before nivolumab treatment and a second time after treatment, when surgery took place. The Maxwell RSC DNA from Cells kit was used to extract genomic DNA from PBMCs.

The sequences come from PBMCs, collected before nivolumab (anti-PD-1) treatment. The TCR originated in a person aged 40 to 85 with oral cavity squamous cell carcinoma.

CDR3 region: CASSLSWPQDEQYF. The nucleotides are TGTGCCAGCAGCTTGTCGTGGCCCCAAGACGAGCAGTACTTC. The V gene is TRBV5-6 and the J gene is TRBJ2-7; confidence is insufficient to name the D gene. V is pared back by 1 base and J by 5 bases, with 13 bases lying between the germline termini. Reading the germline V gene gives CDR1 SGHDT and CDR2 YYEEEE. The CDR3 runs 14 amino acids, cysteine and phenylalanine included. The entry retains the CDR3 DNA only, 42 bases that are in frame from base 1.